The clone carrying this T cell receptor beta chain was detected ten times or more. As yet, its antigen is unknown. The observed sequence ends 3 residues before the CDR3 terminus, with the missing tail filled in from the germline J gene. The table came from immunoSEQ multiplex PCR; TCRdb's copy has only in-frame clones and leaves some out. Observed in the sample are around 47,000 clones, none of them singletons. These data are taken from a study of T cell clonality in common variable immunodeficiency. Broader study findings: TCRbeta clonality was increased in CVID versus healthy controls.

In germline, CDR1 is SGHTA, CDR2 FQGNSA. The CDR3 is made up of 16 amino acids. Trimming shortened V by 0 bases and J by 4 bases, and 13 bases separated the two germline ends. The receptor comes from a person aged 18-70 years in good health. Sequenced sample: peripheral blood mononuclear cells. The rearrangement links TRBV7-2 to TRBJ2-1; D might be TRBD2 (7 bases). CDR3 bases read: TGTGCCAGCAGCTTAGCGGGAGGGGGTTCTTACAATGAG. It codes for CASSLAGGGSYNE. The whole CDR3 sequence is CASSLAGGGSYNEQFF.